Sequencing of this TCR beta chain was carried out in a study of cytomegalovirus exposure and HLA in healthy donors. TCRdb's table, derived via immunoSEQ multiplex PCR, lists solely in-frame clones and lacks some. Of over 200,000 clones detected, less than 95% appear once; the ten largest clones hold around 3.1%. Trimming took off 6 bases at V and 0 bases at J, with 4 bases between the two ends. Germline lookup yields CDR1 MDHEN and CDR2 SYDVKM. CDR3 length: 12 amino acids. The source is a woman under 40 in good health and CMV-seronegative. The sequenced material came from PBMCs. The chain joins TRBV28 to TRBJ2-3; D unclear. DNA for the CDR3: TGTGCCAGCAGGGCCAGCACAGATACGCAGTATTTT. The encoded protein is CASRASTDTQYF. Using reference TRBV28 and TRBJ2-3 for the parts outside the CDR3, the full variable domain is DVKVTQSSRYLVKRTGEKVFLECVQDMDHENMFWYRQDPGLGLRLIYFSYDVKMKEKGDIPEGYSVSREKKERFSLILESASTNQTSMYLCASRASTDTQYFGPGTRLTVL.